Here is one TCR beta chain with its context. The data stem from a study of control samples from healthy donors and cancer patients. TCRdb's copy holds only in-frame clones and misses some; the assay was immunoSEQ multiplex PCR. Of around 250,000 clones listed, approximately 80% are singletons. This TCR came from a woman aged 55-69 years with lung cancer. Sequencing input: PBMCs.

The CDR3 DNA sequence: TGCGCCAGCGGGACAGGGGGGTCTGGGGCCAACGTCCTGACTTTC. Translation gives CASGTGGSGANVLTF. The genes are TRBV5-1 and TRBJ2-6, with 11 positions matching TRBD1. Germline V gene sequence: CDR1 SGHRS, CDR2 YFSETQ. The CDR3 extends over 15 amino acids. V gave up 7 bases and J gave up 1 base; unmatched junction bases: 1.